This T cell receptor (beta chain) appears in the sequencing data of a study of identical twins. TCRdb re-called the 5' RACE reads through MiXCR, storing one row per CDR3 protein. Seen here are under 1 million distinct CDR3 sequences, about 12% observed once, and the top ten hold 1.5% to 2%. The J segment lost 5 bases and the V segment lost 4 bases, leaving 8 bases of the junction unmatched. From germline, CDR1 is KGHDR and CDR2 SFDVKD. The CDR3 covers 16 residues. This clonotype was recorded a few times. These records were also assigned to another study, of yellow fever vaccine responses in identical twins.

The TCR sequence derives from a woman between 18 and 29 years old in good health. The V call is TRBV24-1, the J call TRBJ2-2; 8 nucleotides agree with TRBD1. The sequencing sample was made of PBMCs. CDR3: CATSDHRGMRTGELFF. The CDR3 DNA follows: TGTGCCACCAGTGACCACAGGGGGATGAGGACCGGGGAGCTGTTTTTT.